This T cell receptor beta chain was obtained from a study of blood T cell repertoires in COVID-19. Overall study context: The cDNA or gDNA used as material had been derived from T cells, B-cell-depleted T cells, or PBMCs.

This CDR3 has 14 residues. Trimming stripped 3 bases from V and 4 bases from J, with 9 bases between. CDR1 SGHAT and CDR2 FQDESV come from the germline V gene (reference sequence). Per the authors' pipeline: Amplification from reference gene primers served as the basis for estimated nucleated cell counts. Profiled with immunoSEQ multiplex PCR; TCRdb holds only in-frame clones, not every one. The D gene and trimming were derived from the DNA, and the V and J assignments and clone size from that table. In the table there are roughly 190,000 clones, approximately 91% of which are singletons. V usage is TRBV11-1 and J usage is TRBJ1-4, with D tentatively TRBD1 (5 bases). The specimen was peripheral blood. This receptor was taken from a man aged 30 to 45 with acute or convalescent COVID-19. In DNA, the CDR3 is TGTGCCAGCAGCTTGGCAGGGCGTAATGAAAAACTGTTTTTT. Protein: CASSLAGRNEKLFF.